These 13 T cell receptor beta chains share one sample of origin, sequenced in a study of cytomegalovirus exposure and HLA in healthy donors. Use of 60 Vbeta and 13 Jbeta primers characterized the PCR. TCRdb keeps only in-frame clones here, not all; method: immunoSEQ multiplex PCR. The table has some 110,000 clones, 80% to 90% seen once; the top ten hold about 1.1%. Sequencing was performed on PBMCs. These receptors were taken from a woman aged 25 to 39 in good health and CMV-seronegative.

CDR3 residues: CASSSTGTHNYGYTF. CDR3 coding DNA: TGTGCCAGCAGTTCGACCGGGACACATAACTATGGCTACACCTTC. The chain carries TRBV6-5 and TRBJ1-2; perhaps TRBD1 as D (6 bases). The V end was cut by 4 bases, the J end by 1 base, with 13 bases between. Germline V gives CDR1 MNHEY, CDR2 SVGAGI. This CDR3 is built from 15 residues.

Details on this clone: The junction and the germline gene differ at one end; a read error may be behind it. V and J are TRBV4-2 and TRBJ2-7; a possible D gene is TRBD2 (7 bases). The germline V gene has CDR1 LGHNA and CDR2 YNFKEQ. The CDR3 covers 16 residues. The CDR3 DNA follows: TGTGCCAGCAGCCAGCGGGGGCGCTCGAGCTCCTACGAGCAGCACTTC. Translated: CASSQRGRSSSYEQHF.

V is TRBV27 and J is TRBJ1-2; 7 positions agree with TRBD1. The CDR3 spans 15 residues. Germline-derived CDR1 and CDR2 are MNHEY and SMNVEV (reference sequence). Unmatched junction bases numbered 11, after V lost 3 bases and J lost 7 bases. CDR3: CASSFVSSQGVGYTF. The CDR3 DNA sequence: TGTGCCAGCAGTTTTGTTTCGAGCCAGGGGGTTGGCTACACCTTC.

The V call is TRBV11-3, the J call TRBJ2-5; D uncertain. This CDR3 spans 13 amino acids. Germline V gene data show CDR1 as SGHNT and CDR2 as YENEEA. V shed 0 bases and J shed 5 bases, with 7 bases lying between them. CDR3 DNA sequence: TGTGCCAGCAGCTTAGATCGGTATGAGACCCAGTACTTC. This gives the protein CASSLDRYETQYF. Based on the CDR3 plus reference TRBV11-3 and TRBJ2-5, the full variable domain is EAGVVQSPRYKIIEKKQPVAFWCNPISGHNTLYWYLQNLGQGPELLIRYENEEAVDDSQLPKDRFSAERLKGVDSTLKIQPAELGDSAVYLCASSLDRYETQYFGPGTRLLVL.

The table lists this clone with a count of one. Here the CDR3 reads CASSARTSGVRYQETQYF. The CDR3 DNA follows: TGTGCCAGCAGCGCCCGGACTAGCGGAGTCCGTTACCAAGAGACCCAGTACTTC. The V gene is TRBV9, the J gene TRBJ2-5; TRBD2 matches 10 bases. Germline V CDR1 and CDR2: SGDLS, YYNGEE. V trimming: 3 bases; J trimming: 0 bases; junction bases outside the gene matches: 11. The length of the CDR3 is 18 residues. Complete variable domain (other parts from reference TRBV9 and TRBJ2-5): DSGVTQTPKHLITATGQRVTLRCSPRSGDLSVYWYQQSLDQGLQFLIQYYNGEERAKGNILERFSAQQFPDLHSELNLSSLELGDSALYFCASSARTSGVRYQETQYFGPGTRLLVL.

V usage is TRBV18 and J usage is TRBJ2-5; possibly TRBD2 for D (5 bases). Germline CDR1 reads KGHSH; CDR2 reads LQKENI. Trimming pared 3 bases from V and 5 bases from J, leaving 13 bases between. The CDR3 consists of 14 residues. This CDR3 is CASSPPGSRETQYF. CDR3 bases: TGTGCCAGCTCACCTCCGGGGTCACGGGAGACCCAGTACTTC.

The rearrangement uses TRBV7-2 and TRBJ1-1; tentatively, D is TRBD1 (6 bases). The CDR3 has 15 residues. Trimming removed 6 bases at V and 2 bases at J, with 16 bases between. Germline V gene lookup returns CDR1 SGHTA and CDR2 FQGNSA. CDR3 amino acids: CASRTDRMSNTEAFF. CDR3 in DNA: TGTGCCAGCAGAACCGACAGGATGTCAAACACTGAAGCTTTCTTT.

The chain is built from TRBV5-1 and TRBJ1-3; maybe TRBD1 (5 bases). Germline CDR1 reads SGHRS; CDR2 reads YFSETQ. This CDR3 has 18 amino acids. V was pared by 4 bases and J by 0 bases, with 20 bases between. The CDR3, as DNA: TGCGCCAGCAGCCCTAACCCAGGGATCCAACTCTCTGGAAACACCATATATTTT. This gives the protein CASSPNPGIQLSGNTIYF.

V usage is TRBV11-3 and J usage is TRBJ2-7; D is unresolved. Per the germline V gene, CDR1 is SGHNT and CDR2 is YENEEA. The CDR3 contains 13 residues. V was trimmed by 2 bases and J by 3 bases, leaving 8 bases between them. The CDR3 nucleotides are TGTGCCAGCAGCTTATCAGAACACTACGAGCAGTACTTC. Its protein is CASSLSEHYEQYF.

The chain has TRBV2 and TRBJ2-2; 9 bases align to TRBD2. The CDR3 spans 16 residues. Looked up from germline, CDR1 is SNHLY and CDR2 is FYNNEI. V lost 6 bases, J lost 1 base, and 6 bases stayed unmatched. The DNA for the CDR3 is TGTGCCAGCAGCAAAAAGACTAGCGGGAACACCGGGGAGCTGTTTTTT. It codes for CASSKKTSGNTGELFF.

The J gene is TRBJ2-2, the V gene TRBV5-1; a possible D gene is TRBD2 (5 bases). Germline V gene lookup returns CDR1 SGHRS and CDR2 YFSETQ. The CDR3 contains 14 residues. Trimming shortened V by 2 bases and J by 2 bases, and 7 bases separated the two germline ends. The CDR3 sequence is CASSLGGNTGELFF. In DNA form, the CDR3 reads TGCGCCAGCAGCTTAGGAGGAAACACCGGGGAGCTGTTTTTT.

Only a few counts were recorded for this clone. The chain carries TRBV7-3 and TRBJ1-1; D call uncertain. V was cut by 4 bases and J by 1 base, with 7 bases left in between. Germline CDR1 and CDR2: SGHTA and FQGTGA. The CDR3 covers 13 residues. The CDR3 DNA is TGTGCCAGCAGCTCGGAGACGAACACTGAAGCTTTCTTT. It codes for CASSSETNTEAFF.

CDR3 loop: CASSSPASRVQETQYF. The CDR3 nucleotides are TGTGCCAGCAGCTCCCCGGCGTCCCGGGTACAAGAGACCCAGTACTTC. This rearrangement joins TRBV5-4 to TRBJ2-5; no clear D gene. CDR3 length: 16 amino acids. V gave up 3 bases and J gave up 2 bases, with 17 bases separating them. The V gene's germline CDR1 is SGHNT and CDR2 YYREEE (reference sequence).